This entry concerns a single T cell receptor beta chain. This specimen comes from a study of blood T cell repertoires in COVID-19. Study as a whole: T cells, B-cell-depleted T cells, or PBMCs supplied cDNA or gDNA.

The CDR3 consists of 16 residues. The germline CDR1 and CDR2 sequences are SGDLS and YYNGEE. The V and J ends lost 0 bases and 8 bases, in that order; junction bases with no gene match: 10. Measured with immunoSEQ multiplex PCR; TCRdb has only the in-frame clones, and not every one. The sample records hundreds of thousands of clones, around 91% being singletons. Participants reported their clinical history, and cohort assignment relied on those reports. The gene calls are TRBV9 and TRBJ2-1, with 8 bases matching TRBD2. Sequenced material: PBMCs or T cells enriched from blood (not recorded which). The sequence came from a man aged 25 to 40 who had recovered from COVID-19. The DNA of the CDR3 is TGTGCCAGCAGCGTAGGGGCTAGCGGGCCTAATTATGAGCAGTTCTTC. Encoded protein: CASSVGASGPNYEQFF.